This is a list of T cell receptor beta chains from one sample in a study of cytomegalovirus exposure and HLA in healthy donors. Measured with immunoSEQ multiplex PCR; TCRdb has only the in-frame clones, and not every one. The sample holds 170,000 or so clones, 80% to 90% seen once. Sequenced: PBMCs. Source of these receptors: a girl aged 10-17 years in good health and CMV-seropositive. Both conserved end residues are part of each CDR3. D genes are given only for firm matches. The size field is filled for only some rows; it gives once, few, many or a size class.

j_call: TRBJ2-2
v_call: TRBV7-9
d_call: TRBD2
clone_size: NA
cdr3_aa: CASSPPRGKGFTGELFF
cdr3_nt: TGTGCCAGCAGTCCCCCGCGGGGGAAAGGCTTCACCGGGGAGCTGTTTTTT

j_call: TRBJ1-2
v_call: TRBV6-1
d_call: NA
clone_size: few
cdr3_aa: CASSQAGMPPYGYTF
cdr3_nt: TGTGCCAGCAGTCAGGCAGGGATGCCCCCCTATGGCTACACCTTC

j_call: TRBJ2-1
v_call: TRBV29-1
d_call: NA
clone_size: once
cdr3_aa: CSVGGGGEQFF
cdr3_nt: TGCAGCGTGGGAGGGGGGGGCGAGCAGTTCTTC

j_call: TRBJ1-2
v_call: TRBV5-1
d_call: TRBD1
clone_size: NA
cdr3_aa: CASSWQMTGGNGYTF
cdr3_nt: TGCGCCAGCAGCTGGCAAATGACAGGGGGCAATGGCTACACCTTC

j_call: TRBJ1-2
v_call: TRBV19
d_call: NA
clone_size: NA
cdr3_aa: CASSIDETAPGYTF
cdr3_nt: TGTGCCAGTAGTATAGATGAGACAGCCCCCGGCTACACCTTC

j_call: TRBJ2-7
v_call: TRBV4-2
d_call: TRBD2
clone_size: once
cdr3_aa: CASSPLAGYKSSYEQYF
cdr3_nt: TGTGCCAGCAGCCCCCTAGCGGGGTACAAGAGCTCCTACGAGCAGTACTTC

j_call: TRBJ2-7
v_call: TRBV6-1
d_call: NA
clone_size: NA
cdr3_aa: CASSDSEQYF
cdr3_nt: TGTGCCAGCAGTGACAGCGAGCAGTACTTC

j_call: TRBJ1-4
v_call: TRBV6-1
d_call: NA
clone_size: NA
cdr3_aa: CASSAIATNEKLFF
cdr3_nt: TGTGCCAGCAGTGCAATTGCAACTAATGAAAAACTGTTTTTT

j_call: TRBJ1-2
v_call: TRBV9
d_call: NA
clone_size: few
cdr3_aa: CASSVDGRVEANYGYTF
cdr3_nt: TGTGCCAGCAGCGTAGATGGGAGGGTTGAGGCTAACTATGGCTACACCTTC

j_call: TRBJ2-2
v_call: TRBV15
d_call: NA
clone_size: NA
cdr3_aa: CATSRGQGRPSTGELFF
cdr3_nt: TGTGCCACCAGCAGAGGTCAGGGCAGGCCTAGCACCGGGGAGCTGTTTTTT

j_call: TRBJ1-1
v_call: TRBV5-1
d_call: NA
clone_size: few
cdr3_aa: CASSLARITEAFF
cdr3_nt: TGCGCCAGCAGCTTGGCCAGAATCACTGAAGCTTTCTTT

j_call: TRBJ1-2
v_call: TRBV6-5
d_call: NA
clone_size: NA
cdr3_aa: CASSYSDRSWLYGYTF
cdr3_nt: TGTGCCAGCAGTTACTCGGACAGATCTTGGTTGTATGGCTACACCTTC

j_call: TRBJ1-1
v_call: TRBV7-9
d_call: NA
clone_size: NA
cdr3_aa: CASSRDTDEAFF
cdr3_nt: TGTGCCAGCAGCCGGGACACGGATGAAGCTTTCTTT

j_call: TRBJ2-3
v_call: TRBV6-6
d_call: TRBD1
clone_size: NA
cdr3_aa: CASSGQSDTQYF
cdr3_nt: TGTGCCAGTTCGGGACAGTCAGATACGCAGTATTTT

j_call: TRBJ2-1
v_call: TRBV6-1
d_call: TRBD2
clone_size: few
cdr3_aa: CASSDQFGLAGGNEQFF
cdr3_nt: TGTGCCAGCAGTGACCAATTCGGACTAGCGGGGGGTAATGAGCAGTTCTTC

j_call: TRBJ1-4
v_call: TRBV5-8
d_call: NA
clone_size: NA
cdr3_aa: CASSLSGRSNEKLFF
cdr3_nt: TGTGCCAGCAGCTTGTCGGGTCGAAGTAATGAAAAACTGTTTTTT

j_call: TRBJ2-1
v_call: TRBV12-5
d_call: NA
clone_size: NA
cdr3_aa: CASGPQHGSSYNEQFF
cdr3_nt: TGTGCTAGTGGTCCTCAACATGGGAGCTCCTACAATGAGCAGTTCTTC

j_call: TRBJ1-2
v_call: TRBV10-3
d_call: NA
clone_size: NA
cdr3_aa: CAISELRNYGYTF
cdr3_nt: TGTGCCATCAGTGAACTACGGAACTATGGCTACACCTTC

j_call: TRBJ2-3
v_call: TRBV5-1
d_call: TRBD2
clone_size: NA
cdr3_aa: CASRKNLAGVATDTQYF
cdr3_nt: TGCGCCAGCAGGAAGAACTTAGCGGGGGTAGCCACAGATACGCAGTATTTT

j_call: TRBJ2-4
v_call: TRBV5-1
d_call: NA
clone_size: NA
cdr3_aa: CASSLGPGDSKNIQYF
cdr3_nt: TGCGCCAGCAGCTTGGGGCCGGGGGATTCCAAAAACATTCAGTACTTC

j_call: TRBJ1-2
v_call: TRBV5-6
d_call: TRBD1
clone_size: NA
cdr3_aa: CASSLEVGQGHRGYTF
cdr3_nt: TGTGCCAGCAGCTTGGAGGTGGGACAGGGACATCGTGGCTACACCTTC

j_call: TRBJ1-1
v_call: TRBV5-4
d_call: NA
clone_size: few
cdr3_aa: CASTQGTEAFF
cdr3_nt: TGTGCCAGCACGCAGGGTACTGAAGCTTTCTTT

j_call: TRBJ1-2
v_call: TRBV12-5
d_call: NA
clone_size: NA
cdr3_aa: CASGLVGSLANYGYTF
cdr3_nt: TGTGCTAGTGGTTTGGTAGGGAGTTTAGCTAACTATGGCTACACCTTC

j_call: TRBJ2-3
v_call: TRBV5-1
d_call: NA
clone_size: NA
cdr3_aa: CASSSRFTPLSTDTQYF
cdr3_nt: TGCGCTAGCAGCTCGAGATTTACCCCACTTAGCACAGATACGCAGTATTTT

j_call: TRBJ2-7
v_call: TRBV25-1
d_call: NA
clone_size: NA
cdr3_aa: CASSDIRTDDYEQYF
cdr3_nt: TGTGCCAGCAGTGATATAAGGACAGACGACTACGAGCAGTACTTC

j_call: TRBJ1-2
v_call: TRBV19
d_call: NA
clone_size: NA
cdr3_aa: CASSINPLIAANYGYTF
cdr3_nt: TGTGCCAGTAGTATCAACCCGTTAATCGCGGCTAACTATGGCTACACCTTC

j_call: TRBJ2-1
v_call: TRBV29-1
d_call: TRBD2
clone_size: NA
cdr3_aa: CSVVGGLLTYNEQFF
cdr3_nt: TGCAGCGTTGTGGGGGGACTACTTACCTACAATGAGCAGTTCTTC

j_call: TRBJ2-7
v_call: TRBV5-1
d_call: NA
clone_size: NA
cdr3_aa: CASSQSPGIYEQYF
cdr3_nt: TGCGCCAGCAGCCAATCCCCAGGCATCTACGAGCAGTACTTC

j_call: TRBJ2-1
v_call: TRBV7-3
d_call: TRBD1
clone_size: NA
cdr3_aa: CASSLNRDRLYNEQFF
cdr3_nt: TGTGCCAGCAGCTTAAACAGGGACAGACTCTACAATGAGCAGTTCTTC

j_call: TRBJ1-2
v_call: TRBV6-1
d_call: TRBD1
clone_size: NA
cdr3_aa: CASSDGGQVGGYTF
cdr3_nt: TGTGCCAGCAGTGACGGGGGACAGGTCGGGGGCTACACCTTC